The 15 T cell receptor beta chains listed next were all sequenced from one sample in a study of shared clonotypes between healthy human individuals. Libraries were prepared by immunoSEQ multiplex PCR; TCRdb keeps only in-frame clonotypes and omits some of them. The sample carries about 520,000 clones, around 85% recorded once. Sample: PBMCs. These receptors all come from a woman aged 40 to 55 in good health. Some clones in this sample may be carry-over from other donors' samples.

About this clone itself: Germline is not matched at one junction end, which may reflect a read error. This sample also contains other DNA sequences that code for the same CDR3. V gene TRBV28 combines with J gene TRBJ1-1; D is undetermined. Germline CDR1 and CDR2: MDHEN and SYDVKM. CDR3 length equals 15 residues. DNA of the CDR3: TGTGCTAGCAATCCGGGCTACTTGTGGGACACTGAAGCTTTCTTT. Amino acid sequence: CASNPGYLWDTEAFF.

The rearrangement uses TRBV7-8 and TRBJ1-2; no definite D call. The CDR3 is 13 amino acids. CDR1 and CDR2 (germline): SGHVS, FQNEAQ. V was shortened by 1 base and J by 3 bases, with 6 bases between the two germline ends. The CDR3 loop is CASSLEFDYGYTF. The CDR3 DNA follows: TGTGCCAGCAGCTTAGAGTTCGACTATGGCTACACCTTC.

The chain recombines TRBV30 with TRBJ1-5; weak D call: TRBD1 (5 bases). In germline, CDR1 is GTSNPN, CDR2 SVGIG (reference sequence). V gave up 7 bases and J gave up 7 bases, with 17 bases separating them. The CDR3 spans 13 residues. CDR3 region: CASGSVVGQPQHF. Written as DNA, the CDR3 is TGTGCCTCAGGGTCGGTAGTCGGACAGCCCCAGCATTTT.

To note about this clone: With a far larger clone one base away, a read error is the likely cause. The rearrangement joins TRBV9 to TRBJ2-5; D gene ambiguous. The CDR3 runs to 14 residues. Per the germline V gene, CDR1 is SGDLS and CDR2 is YYNGEE. V lost 0 bases to trimming and J lost 4 bases, with 10 bases between them. The CDR3 loop is CASSVGQIRETQYF. For the CDR3, the DNA is TGTGCCAGCAGCGTAGGGCAGATCCGAGAGACCCAGTACTTC.

The V gene is TRBV29-1, the J gene TRBJ2-1; no clear D gene. V was shortened by 7 bases and J by 6 bases, with 10 bases between the two germline ends. Germline V CDR1 and CDR2: SQVTM, ANQGSEA. The CDR3 is 11 residues long. The DNA for the CDR3 is TGCAGCGACCTACTTGGCAATGAGCAGTTCTTC. Its translation is CSDLLGNEQFF.

The rearrangement joins TRBV10-1 to TRBJ2-7; 10 bases map to TRBD2. With 6 bases clipped from V and 5 bases from J, the junction kept 10 bases outside the gene matches. The CDR3 extends over 15 amino acids. CDR1 and CDR2 from the germline V gene are WNHNN and SYGVQD (reference sequence). This CDR3 reads CASSETSGTWHEQYF. DNA of the CDR3: TGCGCCAGCAGCGAAACTAGCGGGACGTGGCACGAGCAGTACTTC.

The J gene is TRBJ1-4, the V gene TRBV6-1; D not resolved. V gave up 2 bases and J gave up 0 bases, with 10 bases separating them. The CDR3 runs to 16 residues. Germline assignment: CDR1 MNHNS and CDR2 SASEGT. This CDR3 is CASSESPLPTNEKLFF. CDR3 nucleotides: TGTGCCAGCAGTGAAAGCCCTTTACCAACTAATGAAAAACTGTTTTTT.

The chain uses TRBV19 and TRBJ1-4; perhaps TRBD1 as D (6 bases). In germline, CDR1 is LNHDA, CDR2 SQIVND (reference sequence). V was cut by 4 bases and J by 3 bases, with 15 bases left in between. This CDR3 is 16 amino acids long. The CDR3 loop reads CASSTTGSTANEKLFF. DNA of the CDR3: TGTGCCAGTAGTACAACAGGGTCTACGGCTAATGAAAAACTGTTTTTT.

This clone was detected only once. J is TRBJ2-7 and V is TRBV7-9; a possible D gene is TRBD2 (5 bases). Trimming removed 4 bases from V and 1 base from J, with 8 bases in between. The CDR3 has 13 residues. Germline V gene data show CDR1 as SEHNR and CDR2 as FQNEAQ (reference sequence). CDR3 protein: CASSYDYSYEQYF. In nucleotides, the CDR3 is TGTGCCAGCAGCTACGACTATTCCTACGAGCAGTACTTC.

This clone showed up just once. The chain uses TRBV5-4 and TRBJ2-7, with D perhaps matching TRBD2 (6 bases). The CDR3 sequence is 15 residues long. V lost 5 bases to trimming and J lost 2 bases, with 17 bases between them. Germline CDR1 reads SGHNT; CDR2 reads YYREEE (reference sequence). The CDR3 DNA sequence: TGTGCCAGCAGGATGGACCCCGGGAGTACCTACGAGCAGTACTTC. It codes for CASRMDPGSTYEQYF.

To note about this clone: A read error is likely here: a far larger clone is one base away. This rearrangement joins TRBV25-1 to TRBJ2-7, with D possibly matching TRBD1 (5 bases). Trimming shortened V by 5 bases and J by 5 bases, and 13 bases separated the two germline ends. The CDR3 extends over 13 amino acids. CDR1 MGHDK and CDR2 SYGVNS come from the germline V gene. CDR3 residues: CASSWQGIDEQYF. The CDR3 region has the DNA TGTGCCAGCAGTTGGCAGGGAATTGACGAGCAGTACTTC.

In this sample, this clone turned up a few times. The same CDR3 also results from other DNA sequences found in this sample. The rearrangement links TRBV5-1 to TRBJ2-7; D unresolved. CDR3 length equals 13 residues. CDR1 is SGHRS, CDR2 YFSETQ, per germline. Trimming shortened V by 0 bases and J by 1 base, and 5 bases separated the two germline ends. CDR3 region: CASSLEVSYEQYF. The DNA of the CDR3 is TGCGCCAGCAGCTTGGAGGTTTCCTACGAGCAGTACTTC.

This rearrangement joins TRBV4-2 to TRBJ2-2; D remains ambiguous. This CDR3 region has 15 residues. CDR1 and CDR2 (germline): LGHNA, YNFKEQ. The V and J ends lost 0 bases and 4 bases respectively, with 9 bases between them. DNA for the CDR3: TGTGCCAGCAGCCAAGAGGTAACAGCCACCGGGGAGCTGTTTTTT. It translates to CASSQEVTATGELFF.

The V call is TRBV4-2, the J call TRBJ2-2; D gene unclear. The CDR3 covers 13 residues. Germline V gene sequence: CDR1 LGHNA, CDR2 YNFKEQ. V gave up 2 bases and J gave up 6 bases, with 7 bases separating them. The CDR3 loop is CASSQWGAGELFF. Here the CDR3 DNA reads TGTGCCAGCAGCCAATGGGGTGCCGGGGAGCTGTTTTTT.

The V call is TRBV28, the J call TRBJ1-2; possible D gene TRBD1, 5 bases. The CDR3 totals 13 residues. The ends were cut back, 5 bases at V and 8 bases at J, with 15 bases in the middle. CDR1 and CDR2 (germline): MDHEN, SYDVKM. CDR3 in amino acids: CASSPPLRGGYTF. DNA for the CDR3: TGTGCCAGCAGTCCCCCGTTACGGGGGGGCTACACCTTC.